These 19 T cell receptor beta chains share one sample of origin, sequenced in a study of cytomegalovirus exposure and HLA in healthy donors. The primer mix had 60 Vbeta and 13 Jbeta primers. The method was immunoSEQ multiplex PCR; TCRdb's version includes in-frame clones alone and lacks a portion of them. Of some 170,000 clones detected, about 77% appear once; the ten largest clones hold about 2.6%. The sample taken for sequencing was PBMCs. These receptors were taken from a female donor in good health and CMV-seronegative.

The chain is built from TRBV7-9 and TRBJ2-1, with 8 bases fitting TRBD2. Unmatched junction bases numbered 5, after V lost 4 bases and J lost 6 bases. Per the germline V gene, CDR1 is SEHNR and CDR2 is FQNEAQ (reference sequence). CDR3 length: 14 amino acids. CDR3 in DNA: TGTGCCAGCAGCTCACTTGGGACTAGCAATGAGCAGTTCTTC. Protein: CASSSLGTSNEQFF.

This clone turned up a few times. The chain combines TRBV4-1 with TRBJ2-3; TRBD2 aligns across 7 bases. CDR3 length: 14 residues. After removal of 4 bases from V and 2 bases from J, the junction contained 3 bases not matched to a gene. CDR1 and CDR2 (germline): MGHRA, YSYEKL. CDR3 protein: CASSPLAVTDTQYF. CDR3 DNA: TGCGCCAGCAGCCCCCTAGCGGTCACAGATACGCAGTATTTT.

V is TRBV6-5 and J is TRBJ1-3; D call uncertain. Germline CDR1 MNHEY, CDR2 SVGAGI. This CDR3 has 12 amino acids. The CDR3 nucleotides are TGTGGGACGGGGAGCTCTGGAAACACCATATATTTT. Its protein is CGTGSSGNTIYF.

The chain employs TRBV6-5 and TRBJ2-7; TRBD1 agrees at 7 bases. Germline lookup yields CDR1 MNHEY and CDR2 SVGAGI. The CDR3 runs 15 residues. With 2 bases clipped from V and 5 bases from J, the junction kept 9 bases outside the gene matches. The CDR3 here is CASSYNPGTVDEQYF. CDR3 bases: TGTGCCAGCAGTTACAACCCCGGGACAGTTGACGAGCAGTACTTC.

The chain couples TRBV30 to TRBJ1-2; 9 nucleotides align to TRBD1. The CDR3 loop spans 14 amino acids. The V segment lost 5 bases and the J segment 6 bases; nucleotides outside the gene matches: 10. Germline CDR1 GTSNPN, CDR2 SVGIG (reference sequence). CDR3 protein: CAWDRGALYHGYTF. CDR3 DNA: TGTGCCTGGGACAGGGGGGCGCTGTATCATGGCTACACCTTC.

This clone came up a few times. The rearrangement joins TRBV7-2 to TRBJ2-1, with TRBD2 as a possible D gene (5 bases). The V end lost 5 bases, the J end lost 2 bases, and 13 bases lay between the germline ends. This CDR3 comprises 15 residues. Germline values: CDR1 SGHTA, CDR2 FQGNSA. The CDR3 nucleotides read TGTGCCAGCAGCGTTCAGCGGACTCCCTACAATGAGCAGTTCTTC. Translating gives CASSVQRTPYNEQFF.

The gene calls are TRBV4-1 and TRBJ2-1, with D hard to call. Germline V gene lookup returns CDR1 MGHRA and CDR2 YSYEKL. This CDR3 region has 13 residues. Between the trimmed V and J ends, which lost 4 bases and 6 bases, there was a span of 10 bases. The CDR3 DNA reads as TGCGCCAGCAGCCGCCCTTTAGTCAATGAGCAGTTCTTC. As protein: CASSRPLVNEQFF.

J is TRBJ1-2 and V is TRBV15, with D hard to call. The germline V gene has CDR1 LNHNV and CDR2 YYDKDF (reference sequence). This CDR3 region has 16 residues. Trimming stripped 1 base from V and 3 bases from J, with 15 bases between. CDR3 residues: CATSRAVSRGDYGYTF. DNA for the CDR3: TGTGCCACCAGCAGAGCGGTCTCCCGAGGAGACTATGGCTACACCTTC.

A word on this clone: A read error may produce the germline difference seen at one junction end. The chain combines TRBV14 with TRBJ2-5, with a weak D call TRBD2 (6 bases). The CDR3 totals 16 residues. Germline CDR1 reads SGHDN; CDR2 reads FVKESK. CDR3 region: CASSHLEPGRRENQYF. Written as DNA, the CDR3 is TGTGCCAGCAGCCATCTCGAACCGGGACGGAGGGAGAACCAGTACTTC. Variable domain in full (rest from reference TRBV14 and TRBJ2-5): EAGVTQFPSHSVIEKGQTVTLRCDPISGHDNLYWYRRVMGKEIKFLLHFVKESKQDESGMPNNRFLAERTGGTYSTLKVQPAELEDSGVYFCASSHLEPGRRENQYFGPGTRLLVL.

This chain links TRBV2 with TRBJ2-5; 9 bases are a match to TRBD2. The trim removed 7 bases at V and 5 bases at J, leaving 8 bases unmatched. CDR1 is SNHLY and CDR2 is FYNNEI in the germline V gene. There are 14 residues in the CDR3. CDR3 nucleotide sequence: TGTGCCAGCACTGGGCTAGCGGGGTCCGAGACCCAGTACTTC. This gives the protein CASTGLAGSETQYF.

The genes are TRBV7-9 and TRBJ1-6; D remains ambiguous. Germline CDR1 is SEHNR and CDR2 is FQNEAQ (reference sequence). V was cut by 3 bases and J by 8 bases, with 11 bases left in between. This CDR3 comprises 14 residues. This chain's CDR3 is CASSFGLRDSPLHF. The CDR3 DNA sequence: TGTGCCAGCAGCTTCGGATTGAGGGATTCACCCCTCCACTTT.

CDR3 sequence (DNA): TGCGCCAGCTTTCCGGGGGGGCCGCGTGGGGAGCTGTTTTTT. Translating gives CASFPGGPRGELFF. The chain has TRBV5-1 and TRBJ2-2; 8 bases fit TRBD2. Germline lookup yields CDR1 SGHRS and CDR2 YFSETQ. The CDR3 sequence is 14 residues long. Trimming cost V 7 bases and J 8 bases; bases outside gene matches: 10. Complete variable domain (other parts from reference TRBV5-1 and TRBJ2-2): KAGVTQTPRYLIKTRGQQVTLSCSPISGHRSVSWYQQTPGQGLQFLFEYFSETQRNKGNFPGRFSGRQFSNSRSEMNVSTLELGDSALYLCASFPGGPRGELFFGEGSRLTVL.

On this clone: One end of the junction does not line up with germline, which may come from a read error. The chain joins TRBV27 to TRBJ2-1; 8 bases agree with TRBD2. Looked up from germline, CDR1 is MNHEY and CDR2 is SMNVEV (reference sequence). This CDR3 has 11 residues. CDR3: CASSPGLEQFF. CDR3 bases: TGTGCCAGCAGTCCGGGACTAGAGCAATTCTTC.

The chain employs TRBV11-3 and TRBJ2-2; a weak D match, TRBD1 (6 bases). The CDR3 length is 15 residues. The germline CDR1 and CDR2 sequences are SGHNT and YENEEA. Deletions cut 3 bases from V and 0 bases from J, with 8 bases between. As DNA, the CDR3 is TGTGCCAGCAGCTTCGGACAGACGAACACCGGGGAGCTGTTTTTT. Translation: CASSFGQTNTGELFF.

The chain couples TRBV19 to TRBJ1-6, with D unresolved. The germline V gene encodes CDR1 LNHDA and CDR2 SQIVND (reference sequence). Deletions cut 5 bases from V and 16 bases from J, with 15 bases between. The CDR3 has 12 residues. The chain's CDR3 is CASSLLRGALHF. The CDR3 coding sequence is TGTGCCAGTAGTCTGCTCCGGGGAGCTCTCCACTTT.

The CDR3 bases are TGTGCCAGCAGCTTATCGACAGGGAAGAGTTCCTATGGCTACACCTTC. Amino acids: CASSLSTGKSSYGYTF. The chain couples TRBV7-8 to TRBJ1-2, with 7 bases aligning to TRBD1. Germline loops: CDR1 SGHVS, CDR2 FQNEAQ. The CDR3 is made up of 16 amino acids. V shed 2 bases, J shed 4 bases, and the junction held 10 bases outside the gene matches.

The CDR3 region has the DNA TGTGCCAGCAGTGAACAGGGTTCAGGCAATCAGCCCCAGCATTTT. Translated, it gives CASSEQGSGNQPQHF. V gene TRBV6-1 combines with J gene TRBJ1-5; possible D gene TRBD1, 5 bases. This CDR3 region has 15 residues. CDR1 is MNHNS, CDR2 SASEGT, per germline. Trimming took 2 bases from V and 2 from J, leaving 10 bases between them.

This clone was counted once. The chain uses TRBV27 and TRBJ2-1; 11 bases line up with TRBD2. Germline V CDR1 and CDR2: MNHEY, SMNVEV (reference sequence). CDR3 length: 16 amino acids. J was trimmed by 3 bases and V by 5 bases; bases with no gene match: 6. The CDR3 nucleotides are TGTGCCAGCAGTCTCCTGGGGACTAGCGGCTACAATGAGCAGTTCTTC. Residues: CASSLLGTSGYNEQFF.

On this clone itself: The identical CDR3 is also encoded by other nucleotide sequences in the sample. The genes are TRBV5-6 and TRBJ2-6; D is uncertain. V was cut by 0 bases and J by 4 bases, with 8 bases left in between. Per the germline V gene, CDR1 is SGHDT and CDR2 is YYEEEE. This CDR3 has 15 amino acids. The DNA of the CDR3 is TGTGCCAGCAGCTTGGGCGTATCCGGGGCCAACGTCCTGACTTTC. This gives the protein CASSLGVSGANVLTF.